Each of the 24 T cell receptor beta chains below was sequenced from the same sample in a study of early T cells in non-severe SARS-CoV-2 infection. MiXCR, run by TCRdb on the 5' RACE reads, gives a single entry per CDR3 protein. This table has about 90,000 distinct CDR3 sequences, over 13% appearing once. Input material: whole blood. The source is an adult who was a healthcare worker with PCR-confirmed SARS-CoV-2 infection or an uninfected control (not recorded which).

The chain employs TRBV20-1 and TRBJ2-1; 11 bases align to TRBD2. CDR1 is DFQATT and CDR2 is SNEGSKA in the germline V gene (reference sequence). The V gene end was trimmed by 3 bases and the J gene end by 1 base; junction bases not matched to a gene: 8. The CDR3 is made up of 17 amino acids. In DNA form, the CDR3 reads TGCAGTGCTAGGGGGCTAGCGGGAGGAAGGTCCTACAATGAGCAGTTCTTC. Its protein product is CSARGLAGGRSYNEQFF.

In this sample, this clonotype turned up a few times. The genes are TRBV14 and TRBJ2-3; 8 bases agree with TRBD2. Trimming removed 5 bases from V and 3 bases from J; junction bases left unmatched: 1. The CDR3 covers 13 residues. Germline CDR1 SGHDN, CDR2 FVKESK. For the CDR3, the DNA is TGTGCCAGCAGCACTAGCGGAACAGATACGCAGTATTTT. Translating it yields CASSTSGTDTQYF.

The chain couples TRBV7-9 to TRBJ1-3, with D hard to call. The CDR3 is made up of 18 amino acids. The V gene's germline CDR1 is SEHNR and CDR2 FQNEAQ (reference sequence). With 2 bases removed from V and 0 bases from J, the gap between germline ends came to 17 bases. The CDR3 loop reads CASSLPLSRVGSGNTIYF. CDR3 DNA: TGTGCCAGCAGCTTACCTCTCAGTCGGGTCGGCTCTGGAAACACCATATATTTT.

This clonotype was found a few times. The rearrangement joins TRBV28 to TRBJ2-1; no firm D call. The V gene's germline CDR1 is MDHEN and CDR2 SYDVKM. Trimming took 8 bases from V and 5 from J, leaving 10 bases between them. The CDR3 loop spans 12 amino acids. The DNA of the CDR3 is TGTGCCAGCCTCGACGACAACAATGAGCAGTTCTTC. Translating gives CASLDDNNEQFF.

This clonotype was counted between two and nine times. The chain has TRBV29-1 and TRBJ2-7; D not certain. Germline V gene sequence: CDR1 SQVTM, CDR2 ANQGSEA. V lost 7 bases to trimming and J lost 5 bases, with 12 bases between them. This CDR3 region has 11 residues. CDR3 sequence: CSGSRRDEQYF. In nucleotides, the CDR3 is TGCAGCGGAAGTCGGAGAGACGAGCAGTACTTC.

A few counts support this clonotype. The gene calls are TRBV5-1 and TRBJ2-1; a weak D match, TRBD2 (6 bases). Germline CDR1 is SGHRS and CDR2 is YFSETQ. The CDR3 has 13 amino acids. Trimming cost V 2 bases and J 9 bases, with 12 bases left between them. The CDR3 region has the DNA TGCGCCAGCAGCTTTGAAGGAGGGACTGAGCAGTTCTTC. Translating gives CASSFEGGTEQFF.

The rearrangement joins TRBV12-3 or TRBV12-4 to TRBJ1-1; tentative D call: TRBD1 (6 bases). V was pared by 6 bases and J by 5 bases, with 16 bases between. The length of the CDR3 is 14 residues. CDR3 sequence: CASRGTGLLTEAFF. CDR3 sequence (DNA): TGTGCCAGCAGGGGCACAGGGTTGTTGACTGAAGCTTTCTTT.

The table lists this clonotype with many counts. This rearrangement joins TRBV10-1 to TRBJ2-7; 8 nucleotides align to TRBD1. V was pared by 5 bases and J by 3 bases, with 6 bases of the junction left unmatched. Germline CDR1 reads WNHNN; CDR2 reads SYGVQD (reference sequence). The CDR3 length is 14 residues. In DNA, the CDR3 is TGCGCCAGCAGTTTCCAGGGGGCCGTCTACGAGCAGTACTTC. Translated, it gives CASSFQGAVYEQYF.

This clonotype was seen a handful of times. V usage is TRBV6-2 or TRBV6-3 and J usage is TRBJ2-3; either TRBD1 or TRBD2 may supply D (5 bases each). Germline lookup yields CDR1 MNHEY and CDR2 SVGEGT. This CDR3 is 17 amino acids long. The V end lost 6 bases, the J end lost 3 bases, and 22 bases lay between the germline ends. In DNA, the CDR3 is TGTGCCAGCAGGCCCCGGGACCTATTTCAATGGACAGATACGCAGTATTTT. This gives the protein CASRPRDLFQWTDTQYF.

This clonotype was seen repeatedly, ten times or more. The rearrangement links TRBV6-5 to TRBJ1-3, with D possibly matching TRBD1 (5 bases). CDR1 and CDR2 (germline): MNHEY, SVGAGI. The CDR3 loop spans 14 amino acids. V lost 6 bases, J lost 9 bases, and 18 bases lay in between. CDR3 sequence: CASREPGPPGTIYF. The DNA of the CDR3 is TGTGCCAGCAGAGAGCCGGGACCGCCGGGCACCATATATTTT.

The chain has TRBV28 and TRBJ2-1, with 13 bases fitting TRBD2. After removal of 3 bases from V and 7 bases from J, the junction contained 12 bases not matched to a gene. The CDR3 is made up of 18 amino acids. Germline lookup yields CDR1 MDHEN and CDR2 SYDVKM. CDR3 nucleotides: TGTGCCAGCAGTTTCCTCGCCTCGACTAGCGGGAGGCTGAATGAGCAGTTCTTC. Translated, it gives CASSFLASTSGRLNEQFF.

This clonotype was counted many times. This chain connects TRBV29-1 to TRBJ2-7, with 7 bases fitting TRBD2. The CDR3 totals 12 residues. Unmatched junction bases numbered 6, after V lost 3 bases and J lost 7 bases. CDR1 SQVTM and CDR2 ANQGSEA come from the germline V gene. The CDR3 DNA reads as TGCAGCGTTGATCGGGGGGAAAGGGAGCAGTACTTC. Residues: CSVDRGEREQYF.

A few counts support this clonotype. The chain links TRBV20-1 to TRBJ2-5; TRBD2 might be the D (6 bases). Germline CDR1 reads DFQATT; CDR2 reads SNEGSKA (reference sequence). V lost 5 bases and J lost 4, with 23 bases in between. The length of the CDR3 is 16 residues. In nucleotides, the CDR3 is TGCAGTGCTCCCATCTGGCCGGTTAGGGAGGTAGAGACCCAGTACTTC. Translation: CSAPIWPVREVETQYF.

The V gene is TRBV19, the J gene TRBJ1-6; D not resolved. This CDR3 contains 12 residues. Germline-derived CDR1 and CDR2 are LNHDA and SQIVND (reference sequence). The V gene lost 3 bases and the J gene lost 10 bases, with 7 bases spanning the gap. This chain's CDR3 is CASSIDPSPLHF. Written as DNA, the CDR3 is TGTGCCAGTAGTATCGATCCGTCACCCCTCCACTTT.

The chain carries TRBV7-2 and TRBJ1-1, with D unresolved. The CDR3 sequence is 12 residues long. Germline CDR1 is SGHTA and CDR2 is FQGNSA. Trimming took 7 bases from V and 8 from J, leaving 14 bases between them. This CDR3 reads CASTSWASEAFF. The CDR3 bases are TGTGCCAGCACCTCCTGGGCGAGCGAAGCTTTCTTT.

This clonotype was picked up a small number of times. The chain links TRBV6-5 to TRBJ2-1, with TRBD2 identical over 7 bases. Germline CDR1 reads MNHEY; CDR2 reads SVGAGI. Unmatched junction bases numbered 4, after V lost 8 bases and J lost 9 bases. This CDR3 region has 11 residues. CDR3 DNA sequence: TGTGCCAGCGGGAGGGTTTCTGAGCAGTTCTTC. Translated, it gives CASGRVSEQFF.

In its sample, this clonotype was seen many times. The genes are TRBV11-3 and TRBJ2-1; 9 nucleotides align to TRBD1. There are 15 residues in the CDR3. Germline loops: CDR1 SGHNT, CDR2 YENEEA. Trimming at V came to 5 bases and at J to 4 bases, leaving 6 bases not matched to a gene. CDR3 DNA sequence: TGTGCCAGCAGCCCAGGGACAGGGTCGTACAATGAGCAGTTCTTC. It is translated as CASSPGTGSYNEQFF.

This clonotype came up many times. V and J are TRBV28 and TRBJ1-1; no firm D call. This CDR3 spans 17 amino acids. CDR1 MDHEN and CDR2 SYDVKM come from the germline V gene. Deletions cut 6 bases from V and 4 bases from J, with 24 bases between. This CDR3 is CASRLHRARSRGTEAFF. Written as DNA, the CDR3 is TGTGCCAGCAGGCTACACCGGGCCCGAAGTCGGGGCACTGAAGCTTTCTTT. Drawing the rest from reference TRBV28 and TRBJ1-1, the complete variable domain is DVKVTQSSRYLVKRTGEKVFLECVQDMDHENMFWYRQDPGLGLRLIYFSYDVKMKEKGDIPEGYSVSREKKERFSLILESASTNQTSMYLCASRLHRARSRGTEAFFGQGTRLTVV.

This chain joins TRBV29-1 and TRBJ1-1; tentative D call: TRBD1 (5 bases). The CDR3 runs 14 residues. The V end was cut by 5 bases, the J end by 7 bases, with 20 bases between. The germline V gene encodes CDR1 SQVTM and CDR2 ANQGSEA. Written as DNA, the CDR3 is TGCAGCGTTTACCCGGGGACTAGCGCCTTTGAAGCTTTCTTT. Protein product: CSVYPGTSAFEAFF.

This chain links TRBV28 with TRBJ1-1; tentatively, D is TRBD1 (5 bases). Germline CDR1 and CDR2: MDHEN and SYDVKM. This CDR3 is 13 amino acids long. V dropped 7 bases and J dropped 5 bases, with 14 bases sitting between them. In DNA, the CDR3 is TGTGCCAGCACCGCCGGGGGACGGACTGAAGCTTTCTTT. This sequence encodes CASTAGGRTEAFF.

This clonotype was counted only a few times. The rearrangement joins TRBV2 to TRBJ1-6, with D possibly TRBD1 on 5 matching bases. V lost 5 bases and J 4 bases, leaving 12 bases between the germline ends. Germline values: CDR1 SNHLY, CDR2 FYNNEI. The CDR3 covers 15 residues. The DNA of the CDR3 is TGTGCCAGCAGTAGGGGTCCAGGTTATAATTCACCCCTCCACTTT. Encoded protein: CASSRGPGYNSPLHF.

The table lists this clonotype with a few counts. V and J are TRBV3-1 and TRBJ2-1, with 10 positions matching TRBD2. This CDR3 has 15 amino acids. Germline V CDR1 and CDR2: LGHDT, YNNKEL (reference sequence). With 8 bases clipped from V and 7 bases from J, the junction kept 11 bases outside the gene matches. The CDR3 sequence: CASSFPGLASNEQFF. DNA of the CDR3: TGTGCCAGCTCCTTCCCGGGACTAGCGTCTAATGAGCAGTTCTTC.

V and J are TRBV25-1 and TRBJ1-5, with 7 bases aligning to TRBD1. Germline V gene sequence: CDR1 MGHDK, CDR2 SYGVNS. This CDR3 has 15 amino acids. J lost 5 bases, V lost 4 bases, and 8 bases had no gene match. The chain's CDR3 is CASSGGTASYQPQHF. The CDR3 nucleotides are TGTGCCAGCAGTGGGGGGACAGCATCCTATCAGCCCCAGCATTTT.

The rearrangement joins TRBV2 to TRBJ2-7; TRBD1 agrees at 8 bases. This CDR3 contains 14 residues. Unmatched junction bases numbered 4, after V lost 6 bases and J lost 0 bases. The V gene's germline CDR1 is SNHLY and CDR2 FYNNEI. CDR3 bases: TGTGCCAGCAGAAGGACAGGGAGCTCCTACGAGCAGTACTTC. It codes for CASRRTGSSYEQYF. Complete variable domain (other parts from reference TRBV2 and TRBJ2-7): EPEVTQTPSHQVTQMGQEVILRCVPISNHLYFYWYRQILGQKVEFLVSFYNNEISEKSEIFDDQFSVERPDGSNFTLKIRSTKLEDSAMYFCASRRTGSSYEQYFGPGTRLTVT.